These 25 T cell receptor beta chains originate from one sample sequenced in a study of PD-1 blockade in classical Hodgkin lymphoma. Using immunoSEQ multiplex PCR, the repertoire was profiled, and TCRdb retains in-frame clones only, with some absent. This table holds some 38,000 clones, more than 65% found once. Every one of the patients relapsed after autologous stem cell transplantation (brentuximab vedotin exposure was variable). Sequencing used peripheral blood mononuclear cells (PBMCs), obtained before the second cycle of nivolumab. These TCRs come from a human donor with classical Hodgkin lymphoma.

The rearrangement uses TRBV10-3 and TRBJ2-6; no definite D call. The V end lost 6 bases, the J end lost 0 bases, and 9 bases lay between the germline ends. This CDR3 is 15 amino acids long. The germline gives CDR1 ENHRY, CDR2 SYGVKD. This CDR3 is CAIRDPSSGANVLTF. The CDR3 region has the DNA TGTGCCATCAGGGATCCCAGCTCTGGGGCCAACGTCCTGACTTTC.

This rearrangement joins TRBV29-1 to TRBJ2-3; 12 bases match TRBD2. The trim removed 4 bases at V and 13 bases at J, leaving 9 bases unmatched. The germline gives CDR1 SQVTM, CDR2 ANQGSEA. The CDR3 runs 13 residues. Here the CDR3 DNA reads TGCAGCGTTGTCATCACTAGCGGGGGGACTAAGTATTTT. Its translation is CSVVITSGGTKYF.

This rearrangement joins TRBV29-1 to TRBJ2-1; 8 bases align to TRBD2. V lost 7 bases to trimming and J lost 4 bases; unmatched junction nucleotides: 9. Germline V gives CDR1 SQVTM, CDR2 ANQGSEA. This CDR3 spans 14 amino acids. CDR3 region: CSASTSGIYNEQFF. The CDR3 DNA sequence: TGCAGCGCCTCAACTAGCGGAATTTACAATGAGCAGTTCTTC.

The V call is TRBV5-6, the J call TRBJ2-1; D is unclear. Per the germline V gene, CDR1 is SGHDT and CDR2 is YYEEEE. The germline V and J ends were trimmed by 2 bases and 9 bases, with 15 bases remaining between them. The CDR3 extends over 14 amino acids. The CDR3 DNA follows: TGTGCCAGCAGCTTCCTCTATGGGCTAATTGAGCAGTTCTTC. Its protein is CASSFLYGLIEQFF.

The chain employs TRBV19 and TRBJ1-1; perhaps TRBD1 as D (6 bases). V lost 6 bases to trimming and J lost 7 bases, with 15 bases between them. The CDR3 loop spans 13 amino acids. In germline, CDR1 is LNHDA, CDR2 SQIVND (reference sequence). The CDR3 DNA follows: TGTGCCAGTAGCCTGACAGGAACTGTTGAAGCTTTCTTT. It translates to CASSLTGTVEAFF.

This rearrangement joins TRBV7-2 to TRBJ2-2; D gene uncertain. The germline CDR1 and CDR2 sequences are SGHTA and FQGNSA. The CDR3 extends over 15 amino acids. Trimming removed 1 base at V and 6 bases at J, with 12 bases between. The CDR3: CASSLVRVDAGELFF. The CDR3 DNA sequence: TGTGCCAGCAGCTTAGTTAGAGTGGATGCCGGGGAGCTGTTTTTT.

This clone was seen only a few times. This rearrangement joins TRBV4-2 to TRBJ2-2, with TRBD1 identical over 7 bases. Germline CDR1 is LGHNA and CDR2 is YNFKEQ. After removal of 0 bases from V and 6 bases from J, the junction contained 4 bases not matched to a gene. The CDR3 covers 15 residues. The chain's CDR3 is CASSQDEQGPGELFF. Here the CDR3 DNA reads TGTGCCAGCAGCCAAGATGAACAGGGGCCCGGGGAGCTGTTTTTT.

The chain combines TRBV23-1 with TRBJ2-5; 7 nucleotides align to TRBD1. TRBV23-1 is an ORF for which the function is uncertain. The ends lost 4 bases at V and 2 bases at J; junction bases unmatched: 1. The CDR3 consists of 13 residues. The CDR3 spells CASSPGQQETQYF. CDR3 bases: TGCGCCAGCAGTCCGGGACAGCAAGAGACCCAGTACTTC.

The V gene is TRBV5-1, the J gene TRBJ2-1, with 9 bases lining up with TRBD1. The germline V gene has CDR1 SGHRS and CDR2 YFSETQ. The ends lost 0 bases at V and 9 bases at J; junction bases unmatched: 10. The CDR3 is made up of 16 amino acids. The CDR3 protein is CASSLGGQGFSAEQFF. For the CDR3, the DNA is TGCGCCAGCAGCTTGGGAGGACAGGGGTTCTCCGCTGAGCAGTTCTTC.

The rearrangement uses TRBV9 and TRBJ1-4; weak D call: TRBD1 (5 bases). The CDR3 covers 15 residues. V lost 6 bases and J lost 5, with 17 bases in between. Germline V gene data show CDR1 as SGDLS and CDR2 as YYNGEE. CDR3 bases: TGTGCCAGCACCAAAGGGAGGGGCTCGAATGAAAAACTGTTTTTT. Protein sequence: CASTKGRGSNEKLFF. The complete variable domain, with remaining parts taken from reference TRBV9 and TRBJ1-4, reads DSGVTQTPKHLITATGQRVTLRCSPRSGDLSVYWYQQSLDQGLQFLIQYYNGEERAKGNILERFSAQQFPDLHSELNLSSLELGDSALYFCASTKGRGSNEKLFFGSGTQLSVL.

CDR3: CASSDSRGETQYF. The CDR3 DNA reads TGTGCCAGCAGTGACTCCCGTGGGGAGACCCAGTACTTC. The chain uses TRBV2 and TRBJ2-5; D ambiguous. Germline CDR1 SNHLY, CDR2 FYNNEI. Between the trimmed V and J ends, which lost 3 bases and 5 bases, there was a span of 10 bases. This CDR3 is built from 13 residues.

The CDR3 reads CASSLGLGETQYF. The CDR3 nucleotides read TGTGCCAGCAGCCTGGGGTTAGGGGAGACCCAGTACTTC. The chain is built from TRBV14 and TRBJ2-5; D is ambiguous. The CDR3 has 13 amino acids. Germline lookup yields CDR1 SGHDN and CDR2 FVKESK. V was trimmed by 4 bases and J by 5 bases, leaving 11 bases between them.

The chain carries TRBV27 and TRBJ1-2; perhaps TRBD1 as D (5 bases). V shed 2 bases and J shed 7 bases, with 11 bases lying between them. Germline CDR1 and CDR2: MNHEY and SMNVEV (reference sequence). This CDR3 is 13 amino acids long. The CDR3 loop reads CASSLRGVVGYTF. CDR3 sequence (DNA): TGTGCCAGCAGTTTACGGGGGGTTGTTGGCTACACCTTC.

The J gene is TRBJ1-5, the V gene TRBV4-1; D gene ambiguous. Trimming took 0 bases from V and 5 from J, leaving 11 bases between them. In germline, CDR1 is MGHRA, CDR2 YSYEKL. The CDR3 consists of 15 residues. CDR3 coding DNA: TGCGCCAGCAGCCAAGAGGGCCGGGATTATCAGCCCCAGCATTTT. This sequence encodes CASSQEGRDYQPQHF.

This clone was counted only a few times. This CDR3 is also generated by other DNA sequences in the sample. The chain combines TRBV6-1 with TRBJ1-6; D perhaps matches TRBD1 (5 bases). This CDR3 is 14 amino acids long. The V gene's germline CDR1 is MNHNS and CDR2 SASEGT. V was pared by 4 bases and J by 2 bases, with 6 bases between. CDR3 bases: TGTGCCAGCAGTGCAGGGCCCTATAATTCACCCCTCCACTTT. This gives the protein CASSAGPYNSPLHF.

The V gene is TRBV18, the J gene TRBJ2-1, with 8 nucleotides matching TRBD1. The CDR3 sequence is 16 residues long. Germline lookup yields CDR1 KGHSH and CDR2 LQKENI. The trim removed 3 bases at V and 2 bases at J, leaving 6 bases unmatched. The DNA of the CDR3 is TGTGCCAGCTCACCTTCGACAGGGGAGGCCTACAATGAGCAGTTCTTC. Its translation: CASSPSTGEAYNEQFF.

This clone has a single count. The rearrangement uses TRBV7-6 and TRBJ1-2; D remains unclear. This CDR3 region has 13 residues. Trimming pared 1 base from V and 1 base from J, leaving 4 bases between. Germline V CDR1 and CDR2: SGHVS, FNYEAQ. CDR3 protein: CASSLGGNYGYTF. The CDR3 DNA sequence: TGTGCCAGCAGCTTAGGGGGTAACTATGGCTACACCTTC.

The CDR3 DNA follows: TGTGCCACCAGCAGGGCCCAGGGGTTCATGAACACCGGGGAGCTGTTTTTT. Translated: CATSRAQGFMNTGELFF. The chain couples TRBV15 to TRBJ2-2; a weak D match, TRBD1 (6 bases). Germline CDR1 reads LNHNV; CDR2 reads YYDKDF (reference sequence). The CDR3 contains 17 residues. V dropped 3 bases and J dropped 1 base, with 15 bases sitting between them. Full variable domain (outside the CDR3, taken from reference TRBV15 and TRBJ2-2): DAMVIQNPRYQVTQFGKPVTLSCSQTLNHNVMYWYQQKSSQAPKLLFHYYDKDFNNEADTPDNFQSRRPNTSFCFLDIRSPGLGDTAMYLCATSRAQGFMNTGELFFGEGSRLTVL.

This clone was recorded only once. CDR3 amino acids: CASSLGGFYEQFF. CDR3 nucleotide sequence: TGTGCCAGCAGCTTAGGGGGGTTCTATGAGCAGTTCTTC. This rearrangement joins TRBV7-9 to TRBJ2-1, with D possibly being TRBD1 or TRBD2 (5 bases each). CDR1 is SEHNR, CDR2 FQNEAQ, per germline (reference sequence). This CDR3 is built from 13 residues. Between the trimmed V and J ends, which lost 1 base and 8 bases, there was a span of 9 bases.

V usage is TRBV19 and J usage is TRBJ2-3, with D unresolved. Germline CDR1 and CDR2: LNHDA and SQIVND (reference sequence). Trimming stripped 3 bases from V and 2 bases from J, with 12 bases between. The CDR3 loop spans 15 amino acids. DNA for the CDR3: TGTGCCAGTAGTATGTTGGCAGACCCCACAGATACGCAGTATTTT. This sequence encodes CASSMLADPTDTQYF.

The CDR3 bases are TGTGCCAGCAGCCAGTACCCCAGGGGGAATACCTACGAGCAGTACTTC. It is translated as CASSQYPRGNTYEQYF. The chain recombines TRBV14 with TRBJ2-7, with 7 bases that match TRBD1. The germline V gene encodes CDR1 SGHDN and CDR2 FVKESK. The CDR3 length is 16 residues. Losses at the gene ends were 3 bases for V and 2 bases for J; bases not matched to a gene: 10.

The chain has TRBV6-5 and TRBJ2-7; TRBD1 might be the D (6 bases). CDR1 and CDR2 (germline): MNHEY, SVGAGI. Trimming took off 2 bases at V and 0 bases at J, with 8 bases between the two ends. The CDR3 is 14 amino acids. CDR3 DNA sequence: TGTGCCAGCAGTTACAGGGGGTCCTCCTACGAGCAGTACTTC. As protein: CASSYRGSSYEQYF.

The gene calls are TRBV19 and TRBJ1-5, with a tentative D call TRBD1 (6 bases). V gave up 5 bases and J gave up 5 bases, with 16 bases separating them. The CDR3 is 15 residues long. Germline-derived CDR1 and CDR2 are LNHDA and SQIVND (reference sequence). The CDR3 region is CASSELDRKDQPQHF. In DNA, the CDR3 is TGTGCCAGTAGTGAATTGGACAGAAAGGATCAGCCCCAGCATTTT.

The CDR3 nucleotides read TGCGCCAGCAGCCAAGAAGAGAGTCATTTTGGTGAGCAGTTCTTC. Translation: CASSQEESHFGEQFF. V is TRBV4-3 and J is TRBJ2-1, with unresolved D. The germline V gene encodes CDR1 LGHNA and CDR2 YSLEER. V lost 0 bases to trimming and J lost 9 bases, with 15 bases between them. The CDR3 has 15 residues.

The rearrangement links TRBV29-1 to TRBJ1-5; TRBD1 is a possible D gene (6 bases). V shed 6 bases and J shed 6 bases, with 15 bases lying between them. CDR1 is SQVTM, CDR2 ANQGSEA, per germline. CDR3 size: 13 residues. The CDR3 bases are TGCAGCGTGGGGCGGGGGCTGGGTCAGCCCCAGCATTTT. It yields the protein CSVGRGLGQPQHF.